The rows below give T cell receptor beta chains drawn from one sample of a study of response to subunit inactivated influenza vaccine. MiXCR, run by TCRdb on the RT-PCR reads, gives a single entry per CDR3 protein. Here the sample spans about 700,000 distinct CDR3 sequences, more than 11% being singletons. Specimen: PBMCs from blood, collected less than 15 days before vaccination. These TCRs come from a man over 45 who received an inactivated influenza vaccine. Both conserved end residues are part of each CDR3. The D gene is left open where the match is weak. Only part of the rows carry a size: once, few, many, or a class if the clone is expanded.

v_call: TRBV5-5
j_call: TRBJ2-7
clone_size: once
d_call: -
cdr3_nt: TGTGCCAGCAGCCCCTCGGGGGGCTCCTACGTGCAGTACTTC
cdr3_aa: CASSPSGGSYVQYF

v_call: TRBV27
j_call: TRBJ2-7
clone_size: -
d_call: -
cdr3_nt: TGTGCCAGCAGTTACCGATCGGGCCTTTACGAGCAGTACTTC
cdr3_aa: CASSYRSGLYEQYF

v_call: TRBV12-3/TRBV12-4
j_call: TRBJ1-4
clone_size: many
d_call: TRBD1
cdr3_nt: TGTGCCAGCAGTCGACAGGGGACTGAAAAACTGTTTTTT
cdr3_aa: CASSRQGTEKLFF

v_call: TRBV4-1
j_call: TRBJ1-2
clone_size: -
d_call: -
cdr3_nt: TGCGCCAGCAGCCAACCCGGGACCCGACAATCTGGCTACACCTTC
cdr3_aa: CASSQPGTRQSGYTF

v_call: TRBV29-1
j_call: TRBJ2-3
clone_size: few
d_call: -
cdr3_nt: TGCAGCGGGGGCCCCAGAGGCACGCAGTATTTT
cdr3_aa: CSGGPRGTQYF

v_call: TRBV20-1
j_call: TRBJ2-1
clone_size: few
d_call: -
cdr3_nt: TGCAGTGCTAGAGGGCGGAGTACACAGTCATACAATGAGCAGTTCTTC
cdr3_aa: CSARGRSTQSYNEQFF

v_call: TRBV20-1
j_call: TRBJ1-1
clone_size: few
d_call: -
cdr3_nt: TGCAGTGCTAGAGAGGTTGAAGCTTTCTTT
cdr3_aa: CSAREVEAFF

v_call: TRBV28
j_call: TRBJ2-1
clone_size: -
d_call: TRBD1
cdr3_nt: TGTGCCAGCAGTTTCATTAGGGGGACAGACGGGACACGGGGCAATGAGCAGTTCTTC
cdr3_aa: CASSFIRGTDGTRGNEQFF

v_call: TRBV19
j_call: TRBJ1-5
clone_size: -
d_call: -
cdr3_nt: TGTGCCAGTAAAGGACGGGGAGCCCATCAGCCCCAGCATTTT
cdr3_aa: CASKGRGAHQPQHF

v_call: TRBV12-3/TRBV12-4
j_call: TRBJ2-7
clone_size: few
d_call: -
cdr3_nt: TGTGCCAGCAGTCGACAGGACCACGAGCAGTACTTC
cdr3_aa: CASSRQDHEQYF

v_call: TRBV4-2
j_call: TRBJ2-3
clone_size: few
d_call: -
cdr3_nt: TGTGCCAGCAGCCCGCTTACGTGGAGGGACACAGATACGCAGTATTTT
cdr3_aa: CASSPLTWRDTDTQYF

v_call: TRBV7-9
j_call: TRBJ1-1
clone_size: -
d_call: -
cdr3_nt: TGTGCCAGCAGCCCGGGAGCTATGAACACTGAAGCTTTCTTT
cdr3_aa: CASSPGAMNTEAFF

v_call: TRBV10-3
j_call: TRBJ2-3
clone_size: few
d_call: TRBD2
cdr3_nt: TGTGCCATCAGGGGGACTAGCGGCACAGATACGCAGTATTTT
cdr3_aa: CAIRGTSGTDTQYF

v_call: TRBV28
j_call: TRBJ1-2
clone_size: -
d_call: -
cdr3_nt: TGTGCCAGCAGTTTATGGGGGACGGACTATGGCTACACCTTC
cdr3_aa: CASSLWGTDYGYTF

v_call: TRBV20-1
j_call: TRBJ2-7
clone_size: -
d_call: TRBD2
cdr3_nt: TGCAGTGCTAGAGATCTAACTAGCGGGCACCTCTCCTACGAGCAGTACTTC
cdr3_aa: CSARDLTSGHLSYEQYF

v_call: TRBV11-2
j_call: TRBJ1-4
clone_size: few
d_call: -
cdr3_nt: TGTGCCAGCAGCTCGCAGGGCTCGGACCTTAATGAAAAACTGTTTTTT
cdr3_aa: CASSSQGSDLNEKLFF

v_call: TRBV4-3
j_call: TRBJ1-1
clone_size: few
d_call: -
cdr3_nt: TGCGCCAGCAGCCAAGATAGTGGGAGGAACACTGAAGCTTTCTTT
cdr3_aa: CASSQDSGRNTEAFF

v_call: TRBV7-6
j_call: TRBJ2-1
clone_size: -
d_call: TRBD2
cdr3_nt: TGTGCCAGCAGCTTAGGGCTAGCGGGAAGGAGCTCCTACAATGAGCAGTTCTTC
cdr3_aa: CASSLGLAGRSSYNEQFF

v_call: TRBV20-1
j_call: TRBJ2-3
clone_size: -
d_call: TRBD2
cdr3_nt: TGCAGTGCTTGGGGACTAGCGGGAGGGACCACAGATACGCAGTATTTT
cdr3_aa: CSAWGLAGGTTDTQYF

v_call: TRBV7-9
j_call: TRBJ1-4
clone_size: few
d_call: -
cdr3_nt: TGTGCCAGCAGTCAAGTCTCAACTAATGAAAAACTGTTTTTT
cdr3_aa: CASSQVSTNEKLFF

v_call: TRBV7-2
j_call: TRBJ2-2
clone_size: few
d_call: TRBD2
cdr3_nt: TGTGCCAGCAGACCCCCGGGACTAGCACCCACCGGGGAGCTGTTTTTT
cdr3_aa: CASRPPGLAPTGELFF

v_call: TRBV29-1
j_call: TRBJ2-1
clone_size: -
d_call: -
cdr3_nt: TGCAGCGTTGAAGTTTATCGGGATGAGCAGTTCTTC
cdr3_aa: CSVEVYRDEQFF

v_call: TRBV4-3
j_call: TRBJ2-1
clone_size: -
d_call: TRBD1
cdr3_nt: TGCGCCAGCAGCCAAGAAGACAGGGGGCTTGTTAATGAGCAGTTCTTC
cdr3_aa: CASSQEDRGLVNEQFF

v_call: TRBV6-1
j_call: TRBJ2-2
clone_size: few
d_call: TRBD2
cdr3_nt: TGTGCCAGCAGAGCGAGGGACTATATCACCGGGGAGCTGTTTTTT
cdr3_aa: CASRARDYITGELFF

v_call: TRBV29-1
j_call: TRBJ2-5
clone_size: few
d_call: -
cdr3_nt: TGCAGCGTTTTAACCCCGGCGGAGACCCAGTACTTC
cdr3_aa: CSVLTPAETQYF

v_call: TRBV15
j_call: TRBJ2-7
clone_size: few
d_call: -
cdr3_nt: TGTGCCACCAGCGAAGGTGATACCTACGAGCAGTACTTC
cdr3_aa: CATSEGDTYEQYF

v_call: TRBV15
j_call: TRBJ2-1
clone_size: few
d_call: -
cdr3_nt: TGTGCCACCAGCAGTACCTACAATGAGCAGTTCTTC
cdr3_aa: CATSSTYNEQFF